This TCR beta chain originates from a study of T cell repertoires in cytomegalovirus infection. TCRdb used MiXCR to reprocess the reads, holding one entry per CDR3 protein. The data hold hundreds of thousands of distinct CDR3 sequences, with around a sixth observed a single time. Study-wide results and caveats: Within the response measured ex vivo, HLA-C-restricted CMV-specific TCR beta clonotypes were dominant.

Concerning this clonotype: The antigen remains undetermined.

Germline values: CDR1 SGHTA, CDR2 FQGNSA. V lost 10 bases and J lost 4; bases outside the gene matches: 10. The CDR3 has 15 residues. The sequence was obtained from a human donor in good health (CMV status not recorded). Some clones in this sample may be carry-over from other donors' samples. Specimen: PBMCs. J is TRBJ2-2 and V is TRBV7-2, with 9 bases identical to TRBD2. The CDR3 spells CATGGSGSITGELFF. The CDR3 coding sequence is TGTGCCACGGGGGGTAGCGGGAGTATCACCGGGGAGCTGTTTTTT.